A single T cell receptor (beta chain) is shown here with its context. As yet, its antigen is unknown. The CDR3 contains 15 residues. After removal of 1 base from V and 6 bases from J, the junction contained 4 bases not matched to a gene. Germline V CDR1 and CDR2: SGHDT, YYEEEE. The sample comes from a study of T-cell memory formation after mild COVID-19. On the study more broadly: TCR clusters showed largely donor specificity. Study-level findings and limits: Whereas later expanders leaned CD4+, clones contracting day 15 to 85 showed a balanced CD4/CD8 makeup. Some responding clones appeared in pre-infection memory, suggesting cross-reactive memory joined. Second-wave clones peaking on day 37 lacked confirmed SARS-CoV-2 specificity.

TCRdb reanalysed the 5' RACE reads using MiXCR and keeps one entry per CDR3 protein. This sample carries 350,000 to 500,000 distinct CDR3 sequences, 23% of them seen once, and the ten largest clones take roughly 14%. The sequence came from an adult woman who had mild COVID-19 (a few samples of this study predate the infection). Cell type and time point are not known. The chain has TRBV5-6 and TRBJ1-1; TRBD1 agrees at 12 bases. The sequencing sample was made of PBMCs or a T cell subset sorted from them (not recorded which). CDR3 nucleotide sequence: TGTGCCAGCAGCTTGACGGGACAGGGGGCTCCTGAAGCTTTCTTT. This encodes CASSLTGQGAPEAFF.